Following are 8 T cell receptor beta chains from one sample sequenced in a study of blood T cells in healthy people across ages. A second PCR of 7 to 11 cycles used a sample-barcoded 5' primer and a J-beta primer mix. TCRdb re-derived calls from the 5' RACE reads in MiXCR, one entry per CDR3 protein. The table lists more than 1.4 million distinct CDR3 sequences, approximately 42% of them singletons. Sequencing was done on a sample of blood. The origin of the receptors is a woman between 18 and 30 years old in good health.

DNA of the CDR3: TGTGCCAGCAGTGGACAGGTCGACTATGGCTACACCTTC. It is translated as CASSGQVDYGYTF. The rearrangement links TRBV2 to TRBJ1-2; D may be TRBD1 (6 bases). Trimming took off 4 bases at V and 3 bases at J, with 9 bases between the two ends. The CDR3 spans 13 residues. CDR1 is SNHLY and CDR2 is FYNNEI in the germline V gene.

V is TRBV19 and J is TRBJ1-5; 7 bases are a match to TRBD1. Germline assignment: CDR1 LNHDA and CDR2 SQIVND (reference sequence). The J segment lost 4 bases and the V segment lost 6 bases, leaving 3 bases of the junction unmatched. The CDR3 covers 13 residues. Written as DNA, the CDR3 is TGTGCCAGTAGGACAGGGCCAAATCAGCCCCAGCATTTT. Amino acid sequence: CASRTGPNQPQHF. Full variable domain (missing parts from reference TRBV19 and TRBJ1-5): DGGITQSPKYLFRKEGQNVTLSCEQNLNHDAMYWYRQDPGQGLRLIYYSQIVNDFQKGDIAEGYSVSREKKESFPLTVTSAQKNPTAFYLCASRTGPNQPQHFGDGTRLSIL.

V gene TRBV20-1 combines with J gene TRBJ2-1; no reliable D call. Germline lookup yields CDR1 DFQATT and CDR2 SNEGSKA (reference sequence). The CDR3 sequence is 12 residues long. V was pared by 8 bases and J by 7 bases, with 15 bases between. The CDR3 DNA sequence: TGCAGTTCCTACCGTCGTGGGAATGAGCAGTTCTTC. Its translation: CSSYRRGNEQFF.

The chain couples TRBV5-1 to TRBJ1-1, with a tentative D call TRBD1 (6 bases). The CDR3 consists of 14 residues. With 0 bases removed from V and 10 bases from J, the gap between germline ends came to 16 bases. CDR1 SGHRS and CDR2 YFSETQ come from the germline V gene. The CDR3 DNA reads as TGCGCCAGCAGCTTGGCGGTGTTGGGGGGCAGAGCTTTCTTT. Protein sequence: CASSLAVLGGRAFF.

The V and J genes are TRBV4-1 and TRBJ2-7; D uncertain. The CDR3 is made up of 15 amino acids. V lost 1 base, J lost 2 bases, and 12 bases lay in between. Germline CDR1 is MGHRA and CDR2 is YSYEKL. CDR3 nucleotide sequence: TGCGCCAGCAGCCAAGGAGCCGGAGTTACCTACGAGCAGTACTTC. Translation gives CASSQGAGVTYEQYF.

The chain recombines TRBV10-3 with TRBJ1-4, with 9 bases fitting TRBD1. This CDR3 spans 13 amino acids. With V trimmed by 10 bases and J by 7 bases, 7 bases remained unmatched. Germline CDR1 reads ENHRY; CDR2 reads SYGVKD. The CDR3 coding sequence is TGTGCCACCAGACAGGGGGAGGGTGAAAAACTGTTTTTT. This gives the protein CATRQGEGEKLFF.

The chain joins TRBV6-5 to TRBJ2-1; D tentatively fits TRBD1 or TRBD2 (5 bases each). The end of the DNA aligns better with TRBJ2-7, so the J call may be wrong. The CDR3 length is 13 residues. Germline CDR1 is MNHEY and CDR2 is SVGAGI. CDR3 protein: CASGDLVYNEQYF. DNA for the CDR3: TGTGCCAGCGGGGACCTTGTATACAATGAGCAGTACTTC.

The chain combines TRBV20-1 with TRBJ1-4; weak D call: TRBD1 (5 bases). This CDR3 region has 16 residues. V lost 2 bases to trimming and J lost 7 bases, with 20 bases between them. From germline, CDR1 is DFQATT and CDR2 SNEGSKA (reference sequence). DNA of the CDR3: TGCAGTGCTAGATCTGGGGGAGGAACGGAGAGTGAAAAACTGTTTTTT. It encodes CSARSGGGTESEKLFF.